These 22 T cell receptor beta chains were sequenced from one sample in a study of T cells in localized non-small cell lung cancer. Data came from immunoSEQ multiplex PCR; TCRdb stores just in-frame clones and leaves some out. The table has about 51,000 clones, 81% seen once; the top ten hold about a sixth. The sequencing used peripheral blood mononuclear cells, collected before any cancer treatment. The origin of the receptors is a man aged 35 to 70 with stage III lung adenocarcinoma.

This clone is termed hyperexpanded. Here the CDR3 DNA reads TGTGCCTGGAGTTACGGCCCCTGGAGTGAGCAGTTCTTC. This codes for CAWSYGPWSEQFF. The rearrangement links TRBV30 to TRBJ2-1; D is uncertain. Germline-derived CDR1 and CDR2 are GTSNPN and SVGIG (reference sequence). V was shortened by 2 bases and J by 9 bases, with 14 bases between the two germline ends. The CDR3 covers 13 residues.

The genes are TRBV18 and TRBJ2-7; D is uncertain. This CDR3 has 14 amino acids. V lost 3 bases to trimming and J lost 0 bases, with 9 bases between them. The germline gives CDR1 KGHSH, CDR2 LQKENI. The CDR3 coding sequence is TGTGCCAGCTCACCCCGAGAATTCTCCTACGAGCAGTACTTC. As protein: CASSPREFSYEQYF.

In this sample, this clone turned up many times. V usage is TRBV5-8 and J usage is TRBJ2-7, with 9 bases that match TRBD2. Trimming cost V 10 bases and J 3 bases; bases outside gene matches: 14. The germline gives CDR1 SGHTS, CDR2 YDEGEE. The CDR3 has 15 amino acids. CDR3 amino acids: CARNPMASGVYEQYF. In DNA form, the CDR3 reads TGTGCCCGAAATCCGATGGCTAGCGGGGTCTACGAGCAGTACTTC.

This clone showed up just a few times. This chain uses TRBV9 with TRBJ2-3, with a tentative D call TRBD2 (5 bases). The V and J ends lost 2 bases and 5 bases respectively, with 12 bases between them. The length of the CDR3 is 14 residues. From germline, CDR1 is SGDLS and CDR2 YYNGEE. The CDR3 region is CASSVQSRGDTQYF. The CDR3 DNA is TGTGCCAGCAGCGTCCAGTCTCGGGGAGATACGCAGTATTTT.

This chain connects TRBV5-4 to TRBJ2-1; D possibly corresponds to TRBD2 (6 bases). Trimming removed 0 bases at V and 5 bases at J, with 12 bases between. The CDR3 totals 15 residues. The germline V gene encodes CDR1 SGHNT and CDR2 YYREEE (reference sequence). The CDR3 region is CASSLVGGGNNEQFF. In nucleotides, the CDR3 is TGTGCCAGCAGCTTGGTCGGGGGAGGTAACAATGAGCAGTTCTTC.

The chain links TRBV7-2 to TRBJ1-2; 10 bases fit TRBD1. CDR1 SGHTA and CDR2 FQGNSA come from the germline V gene. The CDR3 is 17 residues long. V lost 5 bases and J lost 0; bases outside the gene matches: 9. The CDR3 nucleotides are TGTGCCAGCAGCCCACGACCGGGACAGGGGACTAACTATGGCTACACCTTC. Translated: CASSPRPGQGTNYGYTF.

This chain joins TRBV9 and TRBJ2-7; 10 bases align to TRBD1. V was clipped by 2 bases and J by 1 base; unmatched bases: 6. Germline assignment: CDR1 SGDLS and CDR2 YYNGEE. The CDR3 consists of 16 residues. CDR3 sequence reads: CASSVSGTGESYEQYF. The CDR3 DNA reads as TGTGCCAGCAGCGTCTCCGGGACAGGGGAGTCCTACGAGCAGTACTTC.

The V call is TRBV7-8, the J call TRBJ2-4; no clear D. Germline assignment: CDR1 SGHVS and CDR2 FQNEAQ. CDR3 length: 13 residues. Trimming took 3 bases from V and 5 from J, leaving 8 bases between them. The CDR3 nucleotides are TGTGCCAGCAGCTTGCCACCCCAAAACATTCAGTACTTC. Translated, it gives CASSLPPQNIQYF.

The chain links TRBV30 to TRBJ2-1; 11 positions match TRBD2. Germline-derived CDR1 and CDR2 are GTSNPN and SVGIG (reference sequence). The CDR3 is made up of 19 amino acids. Trimming took 1 base from V and 6 from J; bases not matched to a gene: 17. CDR3 bases: TGTGCCTGGAGTGGGGCTAGCGGGGGGACGGGTCCTCTTTTCAATGAGCAGTTCTTC. Translated: CAWSGASGGTGPLFNEQFF.

This chain uses TRBV11-1 with TRBJ2-1, with 9 bases identical to TRBD2. Trimming cost V 2 bases and J 9 bases; bases outside gene matches: 14. The CDR3 is 17 amino acids. CDR1 and CDR2 (germline): SGHAT, FQDESV (reference sequence). The CDR3 sequence is CASSLKRGTSSRGEQFF. Written as DNA, the CDR3 is TGTGCCAGCAGCTTAAAAAGGGGGACTAGCTCCCGGGGTGAGCAGTTCTTC.

CDR3 sequence reads: CASSYPGETQYF. The CDR3 DNA reads as TGTGCCAGCAGTTACCCAGGGGAGACCCAGTACTTC. The chain has TRBV6-6 and TRBJ2-5, with TRBD1 as a possible D gene (5 bases). Germline V gene lookup returns CDR1 MNHNY and CDR2 SVGAGI (reference sequence). CDR3 length: 12 residues. The V end lost 2 bases, the J end lost 5 bases, and 6 bases lay between the germline ends.

This clone appeared a few times. The chain couples TRBV5-6 to TRBJ2-6; maybe TRBD2 (6 bases). V was clipped by 4 bases and J by 0 bases, with 17 bases between them. The CDR3 loop spans 18 amino acids. In germline, CDR1 is SGHDT, CDR2 YYEEEE. The CDR3 sequence: CASSPHKGTFSGANVLTF. The CDR3 coding sequence is TGTGCCAGCAGCCCCCATAAGGGGACTTTCTCTGGGGCCAACGTCCTGACTTTC.

The V and J genes are TRBV6-1 and TRBJ2-7; D possibly corresponds to TRBD1 (6 bases). CDR1 is MNHNS, CDR2 SASEGT, per germline. There are 12 residues in the CDR3. Trimming left V 7 bases short and J 12 bases short, with 19 bases between. CDR3 protein: CASTDSGPRVYF. In DNA, the CDR3 is TGTGCCAGCACGGACAGCGGCCCCCGAGTGTACTTC.

This clone has more than one count but fewer than ten. This rearrangement joins TRBV27 to TRBJ1-6, with D tentatively TRBD1 (6 bases). Trimming removed 2 bases from V and 7 bases from J, with 15 bases in between. CDR1 and CDR2 from the germline V gene are MNHEY and SMNVEV (reference sequence). This CDR3 has 16 amino acids. CDR3 in amino acids: CASSLPRTVGNSPLHF. The CDR3 DNA follows: TGTGCCAGCAGTTTACCTCGGACAGTGGGGAATTCACCCCTCCACTTT.

The chain recombines TRBV11-1 with TRBJ2-5, with 12 nucleotides matching TRBD2. CDR3 length equals 15 residues. Germline V gives CDR1 SGHAT, CDR2 FQDESV (reference sequence). The ends lost 4 bases at V and 6 bases at J; junction bases unmatched: 6. The CDR3 nucleotides are TGTGCCAGCAGCTCCGCTAGCGGGGGGGCGAAGACCCAGTACTTC. Protein sequence: CASSSASGGAKTQYF.

The chain combines TRBV6-6 with TRBJ2-7, with 7 bases matching TRBD2. Per the germline V gene, CDR1 is MNHNY and CDR2 is SVGAGI (reference sequence). Trimming cost V 5 bases and J 0 bases; bases outside gene matches: 7. The CDR3 loop spans 15 amino acids. CDR3 residues: CASSRQAGDSYEQYF. The CDR3, as DNA: TGTGCCAGCAGTCGTCAGGCGGGGGACTCCTACGAGCAGTACTTC.

This clone occurred a few times. The chain employs TRBV6-6 and TRBJ2-7, with 8 bases aligning to TRBD1. The CDR3 has 15 residues. The V segment lost 1 base and the J segment 2 bases; nucleotides outside the gene matches: 4. Germline loops: CDR1 MNHNY, CDR2 SVGAGI (reference sequence). The CDR3 nucleotides are TGTGCCAGCAGTTACTATCAGGGGGCCCCCTACGAGCAGTACTTC. This encodes CASSYYQGAPYEQYF.

The chain carries TRBV16 and TRBJ2-1, with D possibly TRBD2 on 6 matching bases. Trimming cost V 0 bases and J 7 bases, with 10 bases left between them. This CDR3 comprises 14 residues. CDR1 is KGHSY, CDR2 FQNENV, per germline. CDR3 DNA: TGTGCCAGCAGCCAATCAGGAGGGTCGAATGAGCAGTTCTTC. It encodes CASSQSGGSNEQFF. Together with reference TRBV16 and TRBJ2-1, the CDR3 gives the full variable domain: GEEVAQTPKHLVRGEGQKAKLYCAPIKGHSYVFWYQQVLKNEFKFLISFQNENVFDETGMPKERFSAKCLPNSPCSLEIQATKLEDSAVYFCASSQSGGSNEQFFGPGTRLTVL.

The gene calls are TRBV19 and TRBJ1-2; D not certain. The germline V gene has CDR1 LNHDA and CDR2 SQIVND (reference sequence). The CDR3 runs 13 residues. Trimming left V 5 bases short and J 6 bases short, with 13 bases between. The CDR3 loop reads CASSGSGWNGYTF. The CDR3 DNA reads as TGTGCCAGTAGTGGATCAGGCTGGAATGGCTACACCTTC.

This clone has only a few counts. The V and J genes are TRBV27 and TRBJ2-5; D could derive from TRBD1 or TRBD2 (5 bases each). The V gene's germline CDR1 is MNHEY and CDR2 SMNVEV (reference sequence). V gave up 5 bases and J gave up 2 bases, with 21 bases separating them. The CDR3 covers 17 residues. The CDR3 region has the DNA TGTGCCAGCAGTCTCAACCGCCGGGACGGAGAACAAGAGACCCAGTACTTC. As protein: CASSLNRRDGEQETQYF.

The V call is TRBV11-2, the J call TRBJ2-1; D not resolved. CDR3 length equals 15 residues. Trimming cost V 0 bases and J 0 bases, with 6 bases left between them. From germline, CDR1 is SGHAT and CDR2 FQNNGV. The CDR3 DNA sequence: TGTGCCAGCAGCTTAGACAGGTTCTCCTACAATGAGCAGTTCTTC. Protein: CASSLDRFSYNEQFF.

This rearrangement joins TRBV4-1 to TRBJ1-2; 7 bases align to TRBD1. The CDR3 loop spans 15 amino acids. The V gene's germline CDR1 is MGHRA and CDR2 YSYEKL. The trim removed 0 bases at V and 4 bases at J, leaving 5 bases unmatched. The CDR3 region has the DNA TGCGCCAGCAGCCAAGAGACAGGGTGGGGCTATGGCTACACCTTC. As protein: CASSQETGWGYGYTF.